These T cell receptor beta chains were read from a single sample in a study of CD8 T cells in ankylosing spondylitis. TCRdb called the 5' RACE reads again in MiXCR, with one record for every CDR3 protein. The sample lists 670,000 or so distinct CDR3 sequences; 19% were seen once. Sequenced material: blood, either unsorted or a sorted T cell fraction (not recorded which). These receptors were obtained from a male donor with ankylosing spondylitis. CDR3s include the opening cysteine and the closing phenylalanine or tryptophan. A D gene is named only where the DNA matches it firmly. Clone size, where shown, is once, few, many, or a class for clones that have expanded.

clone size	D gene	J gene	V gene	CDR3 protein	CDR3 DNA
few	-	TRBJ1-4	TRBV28	CASSSPGASEKLFF	TGTGCCAGCAGTTCTCCGGGGGCATCGGAAAAACTGTTTTTT
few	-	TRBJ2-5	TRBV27	CASSLSRGALGQAQTQYF	TGTGCCAGCAGTTTATCGAGAGGGGCATTGGGGCAGGCGCAGACCCAGTACTTC
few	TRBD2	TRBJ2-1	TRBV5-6	CASSPPGGEDEQFF	TGTGCCAGCAGCCCCCCCGGGGGGGAGGATGAGCAGTTCTTC
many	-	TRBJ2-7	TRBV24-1	CATSDRGQQYF	TGTGCCACCAGTGATCGGGGACAACAGTACTTC
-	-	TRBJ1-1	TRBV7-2	CASSLALGGFTEAFF	TGTGCCAGCAGCTTAGCGCTAGGAGGGTTCACTGAAGCTTTCTTT
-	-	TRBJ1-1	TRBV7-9	CASSLAGRQNTEAFF	TGTGCCAGCAGCTTAGCAGGCAGGCAGAACACTGAAGCTTTCTTT
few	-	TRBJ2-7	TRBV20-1	CSAREEGAYEQYF	TGCAGTGCTAGAGAAGAGGGCGCTTACGAGCAGTACTTC
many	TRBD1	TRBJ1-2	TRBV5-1	CASSPPPGTGQNYGYTF	TGCGCCAGCAGCCCGCCTCCCGGGACAGGACAAAACTATGGCTACACCTTC
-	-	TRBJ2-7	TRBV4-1	CASSPGADSDEQYF	TGCGCCAGCAGCCCCGGCGCTGACTCCGACGAGCAGTACTTC
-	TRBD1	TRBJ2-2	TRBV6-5	CASSYSTGTGGIGGELFF	TGTGCCAGCAGTTACTCGACAGGGACAGGGGGCATAGGCGGGGAGCTGTTTTTT
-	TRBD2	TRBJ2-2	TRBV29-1	CSVATSGGAPGELFF	TGCAGCGTGGCTACTAGCGGGGGGGCCCCCGGGGAGCTGTTTTTT
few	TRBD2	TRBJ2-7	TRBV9	CASSPAGESSYEQYF	TGTGCCAGCAGTCCAGCGGGAGAGAGCTCCTACGAGCAGTACTTC
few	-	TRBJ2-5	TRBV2	CASSELGSERETQYF	TGTGCCAGCAGTGAACTCGGTAGTGAACGTGAGACCCAGTACTTC
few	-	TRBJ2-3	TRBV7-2	CASSLQDYDGTDTQYF	TGTGCCAGCAGCTTACAGGATTACGATGGCACAGATACGCAGTATTTT
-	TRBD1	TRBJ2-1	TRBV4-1	CASSQGGRGGDEQFF	TGCGCCAGCAGCCAAGGGGGGAGAGGGGGCGATGAGCAGTTCTTC
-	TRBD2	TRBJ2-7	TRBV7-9	CASSQGLAGLSYEQYF	TGTGCCAGCAGCCAGGGACTAGCGGGCCTCTCCTACGAGCAGTACTTC
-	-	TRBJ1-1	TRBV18	CASSPLPANTEAFF	TGTGCCAGCTCACCCCTCCCCGCGAACACTGAAGCTTTCTTT
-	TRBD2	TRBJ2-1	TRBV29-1	CSAIRLAGGNPGEQFF	TGCAGCGCTATAAGATTAGCGGGAGGGAACCCCGGTGAGCAGTTCTTC
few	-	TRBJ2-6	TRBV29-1	CSVGESGANVLTF	TGCAGCGTCGGGGAGTCTGGGGCCAACGTCCTGACTTTC
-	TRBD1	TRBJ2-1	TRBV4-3	CASSTQGVSYNEQFF	TGCGCCAGCAGCACTCAGGGGGTTTCCTACAATGAGCAGTTCTTC
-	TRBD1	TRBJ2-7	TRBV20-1	CSADSTGVSDEQYF	TGCAGTGCGGACTCGACAGGGGTGTCCGACGAGCAGTACTTC
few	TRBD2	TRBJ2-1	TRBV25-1	CASSEYGTSVEQFF	TGTGCCAGCAGTGAATATGGGACTAGCGTTGAGCAGTTCTTC
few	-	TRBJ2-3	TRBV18	CASSPPRGGGTDTQYF	TGTGCCAGCTCACCACCGAGGGGAGGGGGAACAGATACGCAGTATTTT
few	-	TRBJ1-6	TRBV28	CASSTEFDSPLHF	TGTGCCAGCAGTACAGAATTTGATTCACCCCTCCACTTT
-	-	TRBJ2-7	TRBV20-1	CSAQTISYEQYF	TGCAGTGCCCAGACAATCTCCTACGAGCAGTACTTC
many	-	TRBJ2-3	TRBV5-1	CASSPLVGSTDTQYF	TGCGCCAGCAGCCCCCTGGTAGGCTCCACAGATACGCAGTATTTT
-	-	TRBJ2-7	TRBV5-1	CASSNQRASVNSYEQYF	TGCGCCAGCAGCAACCAGAGGGCTAGCGTCAACTCCTACGAGCAGTACTTC
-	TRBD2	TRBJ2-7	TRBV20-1	CSASGTSGIEQYF	TGCAGTGCCTCGGGGACTAGCGGGATCGAGCAGTACTTC